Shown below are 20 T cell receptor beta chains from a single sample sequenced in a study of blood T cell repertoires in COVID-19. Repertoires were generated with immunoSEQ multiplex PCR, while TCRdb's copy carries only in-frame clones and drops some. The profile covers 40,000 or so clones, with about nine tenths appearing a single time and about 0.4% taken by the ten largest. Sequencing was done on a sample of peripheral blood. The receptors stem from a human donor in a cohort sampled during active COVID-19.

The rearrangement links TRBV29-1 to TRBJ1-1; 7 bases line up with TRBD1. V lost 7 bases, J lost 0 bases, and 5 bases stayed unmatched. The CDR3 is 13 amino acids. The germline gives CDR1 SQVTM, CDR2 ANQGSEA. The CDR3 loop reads CSGRQGMNTEAFF. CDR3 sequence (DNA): TGCAGCGGTCGACAGGGTATGAACACTGAAGCTTTCTTT.

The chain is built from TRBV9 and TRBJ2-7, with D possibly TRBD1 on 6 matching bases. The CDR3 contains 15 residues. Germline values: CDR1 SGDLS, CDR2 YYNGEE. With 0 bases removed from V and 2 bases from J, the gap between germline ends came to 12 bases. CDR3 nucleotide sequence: TGTGCCAGCAGCGTAGAGGGGAAGGGGGCCTACGAGCAGTACTTC. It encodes CASSVEGKGAYEQYF.

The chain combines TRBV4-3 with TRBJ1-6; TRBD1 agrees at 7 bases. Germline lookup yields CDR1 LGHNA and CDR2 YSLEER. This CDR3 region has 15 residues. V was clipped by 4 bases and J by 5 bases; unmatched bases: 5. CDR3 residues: CASSRNQGDNSPLHF. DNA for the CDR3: TGCGCCAGCAGCCGCAATCAGGGGGATAATTCACCCCTCCACTTT.

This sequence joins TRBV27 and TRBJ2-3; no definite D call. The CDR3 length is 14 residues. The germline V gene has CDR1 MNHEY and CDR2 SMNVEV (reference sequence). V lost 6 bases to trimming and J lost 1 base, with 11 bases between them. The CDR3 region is CASSLAQGTDTQYF. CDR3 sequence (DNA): TGTGCCAGCAGCCTTGCTCAGGGCACAGATACGCAGTATTTT.

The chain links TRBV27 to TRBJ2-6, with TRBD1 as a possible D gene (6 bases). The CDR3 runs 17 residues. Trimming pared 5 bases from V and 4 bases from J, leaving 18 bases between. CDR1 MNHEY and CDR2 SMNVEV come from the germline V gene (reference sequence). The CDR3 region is CASSLRGVVAGANVLTF. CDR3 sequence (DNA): TGTGCCAGCAGTCTCAGGGGTGTGGTAGCGGGGGCCAACGTCCTGACTTTC.

DNA of the CDR3: TGTGCCAGCAGCCCGGGACAGGGTGATCAGCCCCAGCATTTT. This gives the protein CASSPGQGDQPQHF. The V and J genes are TRBV2 and TRBJ1-5; 9 bases are a match to TRBD1. This CDR3 comprises 14 residues. J was trimmed by 5 bases and V by 6 bases; bases with no gene match: 5. The V gene's germline CDR1 is SNHLY and CDR2 FYNNEI.

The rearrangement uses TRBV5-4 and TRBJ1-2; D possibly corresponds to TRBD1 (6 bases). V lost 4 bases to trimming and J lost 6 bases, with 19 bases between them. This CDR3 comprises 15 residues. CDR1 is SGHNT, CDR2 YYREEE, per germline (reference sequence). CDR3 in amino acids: CASSPWGAKGDGYTF. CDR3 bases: TGTGCCAGCAGCCCCTGGGGCGCAAAGGGGGATGGCTACACCTTC. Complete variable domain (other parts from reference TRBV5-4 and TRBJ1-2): ETGVTQSPTHLIKTRGQQVTLRCSSQSGHNTVSWYQQALGQGPQFIFQYYREEENGRGNFPPRFSGLQFPNYSSELNVNALELDDSALYLCASSPWGAKGDGYTFGSGTRLTVV.

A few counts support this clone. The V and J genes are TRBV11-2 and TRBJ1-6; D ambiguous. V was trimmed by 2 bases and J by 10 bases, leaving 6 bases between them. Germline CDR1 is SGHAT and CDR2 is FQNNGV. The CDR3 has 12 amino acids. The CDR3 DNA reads TGTGCCAGCAGCTTATCGGGATCACCCCTCCACTTT. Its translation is CASSLSGSPLHF.

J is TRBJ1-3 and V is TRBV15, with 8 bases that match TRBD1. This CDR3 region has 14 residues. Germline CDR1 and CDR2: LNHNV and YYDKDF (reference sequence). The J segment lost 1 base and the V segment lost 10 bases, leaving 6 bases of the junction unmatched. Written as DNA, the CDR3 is TGTGCCAGCCAGGGGGCTGAATCTGGAAACACCATATATTTT. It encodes CASQGAESGNTIYF.

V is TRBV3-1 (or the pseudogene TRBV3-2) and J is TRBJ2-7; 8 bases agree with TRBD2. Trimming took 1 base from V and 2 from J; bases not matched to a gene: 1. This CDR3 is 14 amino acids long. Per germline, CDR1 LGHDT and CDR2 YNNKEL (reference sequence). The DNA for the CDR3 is TGTGCCAGCAGCCAAGGAGCGGGGGCCTACGAGCAGTACTTC. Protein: CASSQGAGAYEQYF.

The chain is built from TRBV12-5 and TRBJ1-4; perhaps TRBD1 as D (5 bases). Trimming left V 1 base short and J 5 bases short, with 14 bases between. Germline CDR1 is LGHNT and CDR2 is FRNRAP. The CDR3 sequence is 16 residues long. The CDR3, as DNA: TGTGCTAGTGGTTTGGGGCCCCAGGGTGGGAATGAAAAACTGTTTTTT. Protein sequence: CASGLGPQGGNEKLFF.

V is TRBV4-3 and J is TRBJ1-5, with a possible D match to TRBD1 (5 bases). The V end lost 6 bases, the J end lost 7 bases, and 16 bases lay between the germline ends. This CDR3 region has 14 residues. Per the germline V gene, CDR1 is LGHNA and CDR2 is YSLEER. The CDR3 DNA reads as TGCGCCAGCAGTATACGGGGGGGGGACCAGCCCCAGCATTTT. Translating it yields CASSIRGGDQPQHF.

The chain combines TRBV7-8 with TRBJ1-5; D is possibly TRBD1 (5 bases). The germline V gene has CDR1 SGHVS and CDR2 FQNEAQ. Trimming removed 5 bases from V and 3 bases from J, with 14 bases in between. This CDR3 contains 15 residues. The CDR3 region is CASSGEGAINQPQHF. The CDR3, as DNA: TGTGCCAGCAGCGGGGAAGGGGCCATCAATCAGCCCCAGCATTTT.

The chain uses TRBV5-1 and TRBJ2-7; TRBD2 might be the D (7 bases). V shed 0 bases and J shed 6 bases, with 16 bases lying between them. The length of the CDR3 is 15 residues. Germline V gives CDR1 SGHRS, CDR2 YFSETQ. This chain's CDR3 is CASSLAGGGSGEQYF. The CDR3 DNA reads TGCGCCAGCAGCTTGGCGGGGGGCGGTAGTGGCGAGCAGTACTTC. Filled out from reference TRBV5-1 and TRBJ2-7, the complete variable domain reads KAGVTQTPRYLIKTRGQQVTLSCSPISGHRSVSWYQQTPGQGLQFLFEYFSETQRNKGNFPGRFSGRQFSNSRSEMNVSTLELGDSALYLCASSLAGGGSGEQYFGPGTRLTVT.

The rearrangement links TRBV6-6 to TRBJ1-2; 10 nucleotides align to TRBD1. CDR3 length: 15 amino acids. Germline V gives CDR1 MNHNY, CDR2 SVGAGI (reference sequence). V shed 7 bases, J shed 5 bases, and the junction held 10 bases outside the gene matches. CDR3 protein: CASTPAGTGAYGYTF. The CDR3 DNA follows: TGTGCCAGCACCCCCGCCGGGACAGGGGCGTATGGCTACACCTTC.

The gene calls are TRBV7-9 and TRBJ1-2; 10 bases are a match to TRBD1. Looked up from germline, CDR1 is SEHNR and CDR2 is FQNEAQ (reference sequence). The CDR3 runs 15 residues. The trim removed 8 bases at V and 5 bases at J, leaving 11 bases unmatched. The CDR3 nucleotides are TGTGCCAGCGGATTTCCGGGACAGGGGCATTATGGCTACACCTTC. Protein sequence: CASGFPGQGHYGYTF.

This CDR3 reads CASSASPGQGMNYGYTF. The CDR3 DNA follows: TGTGCCAGCAGTGCCTCCCCGGGACAGGGGATGAACTATGGCTACACCTTC. V usage is TRBV27 and J usage is TRBJ1-2, with 10 bases that match TRBD1. The CDR3 loop spans 17 amino acids. J lost 2 bases, V lost 5 bases, and 11 bases had no gene match. In germline, CDR1 is MNHEY, CDR2 SMNVEV (reference sequence).

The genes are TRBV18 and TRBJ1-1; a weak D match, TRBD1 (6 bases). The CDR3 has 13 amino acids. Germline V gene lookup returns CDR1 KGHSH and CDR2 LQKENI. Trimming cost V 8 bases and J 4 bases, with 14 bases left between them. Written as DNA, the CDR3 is TGTGCCAGCCAGGAGGAAGGGGGCACTGAAGCTTTCTTT. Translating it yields CASQEEGGTEAFF. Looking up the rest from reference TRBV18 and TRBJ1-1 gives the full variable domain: NAGVMQNPRHLVRRRGQEARLRCSPMKGHSHVYWYRQLPEEGLKFMVYLQKENIIDESGMPKERFSAEFPKEGPSILRIQQVVRGDSAAYFCASQEEGGTEAFFGQGTRLTVV.

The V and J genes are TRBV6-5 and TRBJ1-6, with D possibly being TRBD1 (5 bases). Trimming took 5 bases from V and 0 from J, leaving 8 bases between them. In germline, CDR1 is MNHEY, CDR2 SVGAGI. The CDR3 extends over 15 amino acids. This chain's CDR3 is CASSTDSSYNSPLHF. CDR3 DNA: TGTGCCAGCAGTACCGACAGCTCCTATAATTCACCCCTCCACTTT.

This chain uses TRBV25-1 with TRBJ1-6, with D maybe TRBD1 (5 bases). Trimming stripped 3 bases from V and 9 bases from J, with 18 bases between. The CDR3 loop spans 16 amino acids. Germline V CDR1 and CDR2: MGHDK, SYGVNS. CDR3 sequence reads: CASSEAGKGITSPLHF. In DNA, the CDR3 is TGTGCCAGCAGTGAGGCGGGGAAGGGGATAACTTCACCCCTCCACTTT.